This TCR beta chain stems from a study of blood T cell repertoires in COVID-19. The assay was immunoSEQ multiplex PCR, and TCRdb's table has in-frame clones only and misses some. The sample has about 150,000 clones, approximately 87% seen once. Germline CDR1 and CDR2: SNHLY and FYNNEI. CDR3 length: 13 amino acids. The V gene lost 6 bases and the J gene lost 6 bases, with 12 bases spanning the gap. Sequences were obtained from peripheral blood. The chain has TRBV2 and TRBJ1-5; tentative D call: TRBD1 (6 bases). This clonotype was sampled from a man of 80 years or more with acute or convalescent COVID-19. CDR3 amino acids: CASSLGGAQPQHF. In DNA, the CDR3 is TGTGCCAGCAGCCTAGGGGGGGCTCAGCCCCAGCATTTT.